What follows are 23 T cell receptor beta chains derived from one specimen sequenced in a study of shared clonotypes between healthy human individuals. Libraries were prepared by immunoSEQ multiplex PCR; TCRdb keeps only in-frame clonotypes and omits some of them. The sample has some 2.4 million clones, approximately 94% seen once. The sample comprised naive CD4+ T cells from PBMCs. The sample's subset: CD45RA+ positively selected. The receptor source for this set is a man aged 18 to 30 in good health. Some clones in this sample may be carry-over from other donors' samples.

The chain employs TRBV7-3 and TRBJ2-2, with 11 bases fitting TRBD2. Trimming cost V 8 bases and J 7 bases; bases outside gene matches: 12. The CDR3 is made up of 16 amino acids. Germline V CDR1 and CDR2: SGHTA, FQGTGA. CDR3 sequence reads: CASGPPFGTSGGELFF. CDR3 coding DNA: TGTGCCAGCGGCCCACCGTTCGGGACTAGCGGCGGGGAGCTGTTTTTT. The variable domain in full, with the rest retrieved from reference TRBV7-3 and TRBJ2-2, is GAGVSQTPSNKVTEKGKYVELRCDPISGHTALYWYRQSLGQGPEFLIYFQGTGAADDSGLPNDRFFAVRPEGSVSTLKIQRTERGDSAVYLCASGPPFGTSGGELFFGEGSRLTVL.

The chain couples TRBV7-2 to TRBJ2-1; D not resolved. Germline V gene lookup returns CDR1 SGHTA and CDR2 FQGNSA. V gave up 3 bases and J gave up 0 bases, with 9 bases separating them. The CDR3 length is 15 residues. The CDR3 nucleotides read TGTGCCAGCAGCTTTGTCGGAAGCTCCTACAATGAGCAGTTCTTC. It yields the protein CASSFVGSSYNEQFF.

This clone was seen only once. The chain joins TRBV9 to TRBJ2-1; D ambiguous. V was cut by 3 bases and J by 4 bases, with 14 bases left in between. Germline V lookup: CDR1 SGDLS, CDR2 YYNGEE. The CDR3 has 15 amino acids. The DNA of the CDR3 is TGTGCCAGCAGCGCCGGCGCGGCCAGATACAATGAGCAGTTCTTC. It yields the protein CASSAGAARYNEQFF.

J is TRBJ2-3 and V is TRBV10-3, with TRBD2 as a possible D gene (5 bases). The CDR3 is 15 residues long. Germline assignment: CDR1 ENHRY and CDR2 SYGVKD. The germline V and J ends were trimmed by 3 bases and 2 bases, with 12 bases remaining between them. The CDR3 DNA is TGTGCCATCAGTGATCAAAGCGGCTCCACAGATACGCAGTATTTT. It encodes CAISDQSGSTDTQYF.

This sequence joins TRBV28 and TRBJ1-2; no clear D gene. The V end was cut by 7 bases, the J end by 3 bases, with 15 bases between. The V gene's germline CDR1 is MDHEN and CDR2 SYDVKM. The CDR3 contains 14 residues. CDR3 coding DNA: TGTGCCAGCACCCGGGCCCCATTCTACTATGGCTACACCTTC. Translating it yields CASTRAPFYYGYTF.

The chain joins TRBV19 to TRBJ2-7; TRBD2 might be the D (7 bases). This CDR3 has 16 amino acids. Germline assignment: CDR1 LNHDA and CDR2 SQIVND (reference sequence). Trimming took 3 bases from V and 3 from J, leaving 18 bases between them. The CDR3 spells CASSIFKGEGRYEQYF. The CDR3 region has the DNA TGTGCCAGTAGTATTTTTAAGGGGGAGGGCCGCTACGAGCAGTACTTC. Supplemented by reference TRBV19 and TRBJ2-7, the full variable domain reads DGGITQSPKYLFRKEGQNVTLSCEQNLNHDAMYWYRQDPGQGLRLIYYSQIVNDFQKGDIAEGYSVSREKKESFPLTVTSAQKNPTAFYLCASSIFKGEGRYEQYFGPGTRLTVT.

The chain recombines TRBV6-6 with TRBJ2-7; a possible D gene is TRBD1 (5 bases). Trimming removed 4 bases from V and 4 bases from J, with 14 bases in between. This CDR3 contains 14 residues. The germline V gene has CDR1 MNHNY and CDR2 SVGAGI (reference sequence). This CDR3 is CASSSRQGLYEQYF. The DNA of the CDR3 is TGTGCCAGCAGTTCCCGGCAGGGTTTATACGAGCAGTACTTC.

On this clone itself: At one end the junction does not follow the germline gene, possibly because of a read error. Other DNA sequences in this specimen translate into the identical CDR3. Here the CDR3 DNA reads TGCGCCAGCAGTTTGGCCGGGACAGGGCATGGCTACACCTTC. Amino acid sequence: CASSLAGTGHGYTF. V usage is TRBV5-1 and J usage is TRBJ1-2; TRBD1 aligns across 9 bases. This CDR3 is built from 14 residues. Germline-derived CDR1 and CDR2 are SGHRS and YFSETQ.

The chain couples TRBV5-1 to TRBJ2-1; D not certain. CDR1 SGHRS and CDR2 YFSETQ come from the germline V gene. V lost 2 bases and J lost 4, with 10 bases in between. This CDR3 is built from 14 residues. The CDR3 loop is CASSLSKAYNEQFF. CDR3 nucleotide sequence: TGCGCCAGCAGCTTATCGAAAGCGTACAATGAGCAGTTCTTC.

The V call is TRBV5-1, the J call TRBJ2-3, with 11 nucleotides matching TRBD2. From germline, CDR1 is SGHRS and CDR2 YFSETQ. The ends lost 1 base at V and 6 bases at J; junction bases unmatched: 4. The CDR3 runs 15 residues. Written as DNA, the CDR3 is TGCGCCAGCAGCTTGTCTAGCGGGAGGAGCGATACGCAGTATTTT. Translating gives CASSLSSGRSDTQYF.

This chain links TRBV11-3 with TRBJ2-7; the match to TRBD2 covers 11 bases. This CDR3 comprises 14 residues. V dropped 5 bases and J dropped 6; count of bases not matched to a gene: 6. In germline, CDR1 is SGHNT, CDR2 YENEEA. The CDR3 here is CASSLGTSGSEQYF. For the CDR3, the DNA is TGTGCCAGCAGCCTAGGGACTAGCGGCAGCGAGCAGTACTTC.

V is TRBV29-1 and J is TRBJ2-1, with TRBD2 as a possible D gene (5 bases). V gave up 5 bases and J gave up 12 bases, with 20 bases separating them. This CDR3 has 13 amino acids. Germline V lookup: CDR1 SQVTM, CDR2 ANQGSEA. This CDR3 reads CSVLDSTQLGQFF. CDR3 sequence (DNA): TGCAGCGTTTTGGACTCAACCCAGTTGGGGCAGTTCTTC.

The chain links TRBV5-1 to TRBJ2-1; D call uncertain. The germline CDR1 and CDR2 sequences are SGHRS and YFSETQ. CDR3 size: 16 residues. V lost 4 bases, J lost 9 bases, and 23 bases lay in between. DNA of the CDR3: TGCGCCAGCAGCCCATTCGGCCAGGTCCCCCCGGCTGAGCAGTTCTTC. Translated: CASSPFGQVPPAEQFF.

This clone has only a few counts. This same CDR3 is encoded by further DNA sequences in the sample. The J gene is TRBJ2-2, the V gene TRBV6-5; unclear D gene. Germline V lookup: CDR1 MNHEY, CDR2 SVGAGI. The V gene lost 1 base and the J gene lost 4 bases, with 4 bases spanning the gap. This CDR3 contains 13 residues. This chain's CDR3 is CASSYLGTGELFF. In DNA form, the CDR3 reads TGTGCCAGCAGTTACTTGGGCACCGGGGAGCTGTTTTTT.

This chain joins TRBV5-5 and TRBJ2-7; possibly TRBD1 or TRBD2 for D (5 bases each). Deletions cut 3 bases from V and 7 bases from J, with 17 bases between. The CDR3 length is 14 residues. Germline assignment: CDR1 SGHKS and CDR2 YYEKEE (reference sequence). This CDR3 is CASSSGTQQVEQYF. The CDR3 coding sequence is TGTGCCAGCAGCTCCGGGACCCAACAAGTTGAGCAGTACTTC.

The V gene is TRBV6-6, the J gene TRBJ1-2; D is unclear. Per germline, CDR1 MNHNY and CDR2 SVGAGI (reference sequence). V was cut by 0 bases and J by 4 bases, with 12 bases left in between. This CDR3 region has 15 residues. The CDR3, as DNA: TGTGCCAGCAGTTACTCGGACGGGCCGACCTATGGCTACACCTTC. Translated, it gives CASSYSDGPTYGYTF.

CDR3: CASSDGRNNQPQHF. CDR3 DNA sequence: TGTGCCAGTAGTGACGGCCGGAACAATCAGCCCCAGCATTTT. V gene TRBV19 combines with J gene TRBJ1-5; the D is unclear. CDR3 size: 14 residues. Germline CDR1 and CDR2: LNHDA and SQIVND (reference sequence). Trimming removed 5 bases at V and 3 bases at J, with 11 bases between.

J is TRBJ1-3 and V is TRBV9, with D unclear. Germline V gene lookup returns CDR1 SGDLS and CDR2 YYNGEE. The V gene lost 2 bases and the J gene lost 2 bases, with 11 bases spanning the gap. The CDR3 contains 15 residues. CDR3 in amino acids: CASSVSGEPGNTIYF. The CDR3 DNA is TGTGCCAGCAGCGTTTCCGGGGAACCTGGAAACACCATATATTTT.

This rearrangement joins TRBV7-8 to TRBJ2-1; D is undetermined. The CDR3 has 13 residues. V was shortened by 1 base and J by 6 bases, with 7 bases between the two germline ends. Germline V lookup: CDR1 SGHVS, CDR2 FQNEAQ. Here the CDR3 reads CASSLELGNEQFF. As DNA, the CDR3 is TGTGCCAGCAGCTTAGAGTTGGGCAATGAGCAGTTCTTC.

This rearrangement joins TRBV13 to TRBJ1-1; D not resolved. The CDR3 runs to 12 residues. V shed 4 bases and J shed 1 base, with 4 bases lying between them. In germline, CDR1 is PRHDT, CDR2 FYEKMQ (reference sequence). The CDR3 region is CASSSQNTEAFF. CDR3 nucleotide sequence: TGTGCCAGCAGCTCACAGAACACTGAAGCTTTCTTT. Together with reference TRBV13 and TRBJ1-1, the CDR3 gives the full variable domain: AAGVIQSPRHLIKEKRETATLKCYPIPRHDTVYWYQQGPGQDPQFLISFYEKMQSDKGSIPDRFSAQQFSDYHSELNMSSLELGDSALYFCASSSQNTEAFFGQGTRLTVV.

Concerning this clone itself: Other DNA sequences in the sample encode the same CDR3. The chain recombines TRBV7-3 with TRBJ2-3; D is uncertain. CDR1 is SGHTA, CDR2 FQGTGA, per germline. Trimming stripped 5 bases from V and 1 base from J, with 10 bases between. The CDR3 has 14 amino acids. The CDR3 is CASSLLGGTDTQYF. In nucleotides, the CDR3 is TGTGCCAGCAGCCTCTTGGGCGGCACAGATACGCAGTATTTT.

This chain uses TRBV30 with TRBJ2-1; TRBD2 matches at 9 bases. CDR3 length: 15 amino acids. Germline assignment: CDR1 GTSNPN and CDR2 SVGIG (reference sequence). The junction had 7 bases not matched to a gene; V was cut back by 2 bases and J by 5 bases. CDR3 DNA sequence: TGTGCCTGGAGTATTGGACTAGCGACAAACAATGAGCAGTTCTTC. Translated, it gives CAWSIGLATNNEQFF.

The chain links TRBV4-3 to TRBJ2-2; D unclear. CDR1 is LGHNA, CDR2 YSLEER, per germline. Deletions cut 0 bases from V and 6 bases from J, with 11 bases between. This CDR3 spans 15 amino acids. CDR3 sequence: CASSQDVPPAGELFF. The CDR3 nucleotides read TGCGCCAGCAGCCAAGACGTCCCACCGGCCGGGGAGCTGTTTTTT.